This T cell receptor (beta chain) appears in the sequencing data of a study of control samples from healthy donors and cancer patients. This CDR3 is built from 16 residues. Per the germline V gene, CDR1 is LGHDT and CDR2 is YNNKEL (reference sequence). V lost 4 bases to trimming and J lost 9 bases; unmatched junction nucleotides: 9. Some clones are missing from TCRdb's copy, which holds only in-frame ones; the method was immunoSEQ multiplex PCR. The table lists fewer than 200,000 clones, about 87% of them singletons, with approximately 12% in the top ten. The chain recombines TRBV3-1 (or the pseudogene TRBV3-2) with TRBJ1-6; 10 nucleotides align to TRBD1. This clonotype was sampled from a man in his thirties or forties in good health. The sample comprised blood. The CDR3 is CASSLLRDRGRSPLHF. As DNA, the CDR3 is TGTGCCAGCAGCCTACTCCGGGACAGGGGACGTTCACCCCTCCACTTT.